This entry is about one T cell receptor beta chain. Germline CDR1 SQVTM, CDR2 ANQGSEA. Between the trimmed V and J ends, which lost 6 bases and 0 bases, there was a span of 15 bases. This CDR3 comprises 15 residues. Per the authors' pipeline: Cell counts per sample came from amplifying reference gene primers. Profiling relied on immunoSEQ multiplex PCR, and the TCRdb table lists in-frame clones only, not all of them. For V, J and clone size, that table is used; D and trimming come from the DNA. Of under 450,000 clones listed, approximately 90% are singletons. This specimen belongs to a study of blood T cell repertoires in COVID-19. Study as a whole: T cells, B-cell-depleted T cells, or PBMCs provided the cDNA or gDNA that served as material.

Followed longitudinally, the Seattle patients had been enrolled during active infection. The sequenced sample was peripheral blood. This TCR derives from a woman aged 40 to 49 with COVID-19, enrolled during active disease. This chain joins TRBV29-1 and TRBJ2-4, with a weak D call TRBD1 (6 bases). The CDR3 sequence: CSVLRGPIAKNIQYF. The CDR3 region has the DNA TGCAGCGTCCTCAGGGGACCGATAGCCAAAAACATTCAGTACTTC.